This T cell receptor (beta chain) was found in a study of OX40 agonist ivuxolimab in advanced cancers. Overall study context: Patients got intravenous ivuxolimab at 0.01 to 10 mg/kg every 2 weeks. Broader study findings: People who partly responded at 0.1-3.0 mg/kg had some of the least clonal expansion seen. Nonresponders, in some cases, also had low normalized T-cell clonal expansion.

V shed 6 bases and J shed 6 bases, with 17 bases lying between them. CDR3 size: 15 residues. Per the germline V gene, CDR1 is SEHNR and CDR2 is FQNEAQ (reference sequence). On this clone: Its antigen is unidentified.

The method was immunoSEQ multiplex PCR; TCRdb's version includes in-frame clones alone and lacks a portion of them. The sample lists about 63,000 clones; 85% to 90% were seen once. The chain employs TRBV7-9 and TRBJ2-2, with D possibly called TRBD1 or TRBD2 (6 bases each). The clonotype comes from an adult with an advanced solid tumor such as melanoma, head and neck, liver or kidney cancer. The sample in question was CD4+ or CD8+ T cells sorted from blood, obtained in a trial of the OX40 agonist ivuxolimab. The DNA for the CDR3 is TGTGCCAGCAGTCTAGTCCGAGGGGGGCCCGGGGAGCTGTTTTTT. This sequence encodes CASSLVRGGPGELFF.